The 7 T cell receptor beta chains in this list originate from one sample, sequenced in a study of blood T cell repertoires in COVID-19. The assay was immunoSEQ multiplex PCR, and TCRdb's table has in-frame clones only and misses some. Of about 130,000 clones in the sample, around 80% were seen once. Sequenced material: peripheral blood. The receptors shown here come from a human donor in a cohort sampled during active COVID-19.

The chain combines TRBV2 with TRBJ2-7; TRBD1 might be the D (5 bases). The CDR3 loop spans 15 amino acids. Germline assignment: CDR1 SNHLY and CDR2 FYNNEI. V dropped 8 bases and J dropped 0 bases, with 17 bases sitting between them. CDR3 bases: TGTGCCAGCCGCGACAGTCACTTTAACTCCTACGAGCAGTACTTC. Its translation: CASRDSHFNSYEQYF.

As to this clone: This likely reflects a read error, since a far larger clone is one base away. The V gene is TRBV10-2, the J gene TRBJ2-5, with a possible D match to TRBD2 (7 bases). CDR3 size: 16 residues. Per the germline V gene, CDR1 is WSHSY and CDR2 is SAAADI. The CDR3 bases are TGCGCCAGCTGTCCCGAGGGGGGGGGAAGTCAAGGGACCCAGTACTTC. It translates to CASCPEGGGSQGTQYF.

This chain joins TRBV30 and TRBJ2-5, with 9 bases that match TRBD2. Germline trimming cut 4 bases from V and 3 bases from J; bases unmatched to any gene: 9. The CDR3 has 15 amino acids. The V gene's germline CDR1 is GTSNPN and CDR2 SVGIG (reference sequence). CDR3 sequence reads: CAWKAGGRWKETQYF. Written as DNA, the CDR3 is TGTGCCTGGAAAGCGGGGGGCCGTTGGAAAGAGACCCAGTACTTC.

This chain joins TRBV2 and TRBJ2-3; TRBD1 agrees at 9 bases. CDR3 size: 15 residues. Unmatched junction bases numbered 5, after V lost 5 bases and J lost 2 bases. Germline V gene lookup returns CDR1 SNHLY and CDR2 FYNNEI. CDR3 sequence reads: CASSSDRGFTDTQYF. The CDR3 nucleotides are TGTGCCAGCAGTTCGGACAGGGGTTTCACAGATACGCAGTATTTT.

The rearrangement links TRBV4-1 to TRBJ2-1; 7 nucleotides match TRBD2. The CDR3 sequence is 16 residues long. Trimming took 2 bases from V and 4 from J; bases not matched to a gene: 8. CDR1 MGHRA and CDR2 YSYEKL come from the germline V gene. CDR3: CASSQPAGLRYNEQFF. The CDR3 bases are TGCGCCAGCAGCCAACCAGCGGGGCTAAGGTACAATGAGCAGTTCTTC.

This rearrangement joins TRBV5-6 to TRBJ1-1; 7 bases are a match to TRBD1. V was pared by 3 bases and J by 4 bases, with 6 bases of the junction left unmatched. Germline values: CDR1 SGHDT, CDR2 YYEEEE. CDR3 length: 14 residues. The CDR3: CASSSSGGLTEAFF. The CDR3 nucleotides read TGTGCCAGCAGCTCCTCAGGGGGACTCACTGAAGCTTTCTTT.

This clone was recorded a few times. This sequence joins TRBV27 and TRBJ2-6, with D maybe TRBD2 (5 bases). V lost 6 bases and J lost 0, with 12 bases in between. Germline V gives CDR1 MNHEY, CDR2 SMNVEV (reference sequence). The CDR3 has 16 amino acids. CDR3 sequence (DNA): TGTGCCAGCAGACCCTCAGGACTCTCTGGGGCCAACGTCCTGACTTTC. Translating it yields CASRPSGLSGANVLTF.